Sequencing of this T cell receptor (beta chain) was carried out in a study of cytomegalovirus exposure and HLA in healthy donors. The CDR3 is 14 residues long. Germline V CDR1 and CDR2: SGHRS, YFSETQ. Trimming took 9 bases from V and 6 from J, leaving 22 bases between them. 13 Jbeta primers and 60 Vbeta primers were used for the PCR. Only in-frame clones appear in the TCRdb table, and some are missing; sequencing was by immunoSEQ multiplex PCR. Altogether 110,000 to 150,000 clones are present, nearly 10% being singletons, with the ten largest covering roughly 2%. This clone appeared a few times. Its antigen is currently unknown. Notes on the study in general: Data from an earlier analysis indicated that most TCR beta V segments were productive either about 87% or about 30% of the time.

The specimen was PBMCs. The sequence came from a man over 45 in good health and CMV-seronegative. The chain couples TRBV5-1 to TRBJ2-7; D possibly corresponds to TRBD2 (5 bases). CDR3 DNA sequence: TGCGCCACCACCCCCGGAGATAGCGTGGGCGAGCAGTACTTC. Translation gives CATTPGDSVGEQYF. Complete variable domain (other parts from reference TRBV5-1 and TRBJ2-7): KAGVTQTPRYLIKTRGQQVTLSCSPISGHRSVSWYQQTPGQGLQFLFEYFSETQRNKGNFPGRFSGRQFSNSRSEMNVSTLELGDSALYLCATTPGDSVGEQYFGPGTRLTVT.